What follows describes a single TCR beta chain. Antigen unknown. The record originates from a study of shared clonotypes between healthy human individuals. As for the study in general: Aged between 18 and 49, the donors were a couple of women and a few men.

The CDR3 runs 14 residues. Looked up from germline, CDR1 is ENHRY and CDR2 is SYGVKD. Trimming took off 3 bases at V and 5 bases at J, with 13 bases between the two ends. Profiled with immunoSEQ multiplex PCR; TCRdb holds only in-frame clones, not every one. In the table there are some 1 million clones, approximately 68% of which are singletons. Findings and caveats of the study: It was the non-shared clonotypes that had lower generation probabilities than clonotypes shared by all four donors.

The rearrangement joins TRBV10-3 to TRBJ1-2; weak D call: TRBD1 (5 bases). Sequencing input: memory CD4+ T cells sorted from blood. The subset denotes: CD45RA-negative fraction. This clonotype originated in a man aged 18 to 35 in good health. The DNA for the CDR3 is TGTGCCATCAGTGACGGCCAGGGAAGGTATGGCTACACCTTC. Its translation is CAISDGQGRYGYTF.